This TCR beta chain is drawn from a study of cytomegalovirus exposure and HLA in healthy donors. With regard to this clone: Other DNA sequences of this sample code for an identical CDR3.

The CDR3 totals 14 residues. J gave up 4 bases and V 0 bases, and 3 bases lay outside the gene matches. Per germline, CDR1 SGHRS and CDR2 YFSETQ. The PCR was carried out with 60 Vbeta primers and 13 Jbeta primers. Sequencing was performed with immunoSEQ multiplex PCR; in TCRdb, only in-frame clones are kept and a portion is missing. The sample records about 180,000 clones, 60% to 85% being singletons. The TCR was taken from a man in his late teens or twenties in good health and CMV-seronegative. The specimen sequenced was PBMCs. The chain combines TRBV5-1 with TRBJ1-2, with 7 bases identical to TRBD1. CDR3 sequence (DNA): TGCGCCAGCAGCTTGGGACAGGGCTCCTATGGCTACACCTTC. Translation: CASSLGQGSYGYTF.